The rows below give T cell receptor beta chains drawn from one sample of a study of HIV-infected patients and healthy controls. TCRdb re-called the 5' RACE reads with MiXCR, one entry per CDR3 protein. The profile covers under 5,000 distinct CDR3 sequences, with around 5.9% appearing a single time and approximately 35% taken by the ten largest. The sample here was blood, taken during antiretroviral therapy. These receptors came from an adult with HIV infection. Both conserved end residues are part of each CDR3. The order of the fields is V gene, J gene, D gene, clone size, CDR3 DNA, CDR3 protein. D genes are given only for firm matches. Clone size appears in some rows only: once, few, many, or a class for an expanded clone.

TRBV5-1	TRBJ2-5	TRBD2	many	TGCGCCAGCAGCTTGGCCCTGGCGGGAGATGAAGAGACCCAGTACTTC	CASSLALAGDEETQYF
TRBV27	TRBJ2-5	.	.	TGTGCCAGCAAGGGACCCCCCAGGGGACCTAGCCAAGAGACCCAGTACTTC	CASKGPPRGPSQETQYF
TRBV5-4	TRBJ1-1	TRBD1	many	TGTGCCAGCAGCTCGAGCGACAGGGAGAACACTGAAGCTTTCTTT	CASSSSDRENTEAFF
TRBV18	TRBJ1-1	.	.	TGTGCCAGCTCACCGACGGACAGCCCGAACACTGAAGCTTTCTTT	CASSPTDSPNTEAFF
TRBV20-1	TRBJ2-7	.	many	TGCAGTGCTAGTCTCCCAGGGGCCTCCTACGAGCAGTACTTC	CSASLPGASYEQYF
TRBV20-1	TRBJ2-1	.	many	TGCAGTGCTAGAGTTAATAGGCCCAATGAGCAGTTCTTC	CSARVNRPNEQFF
TRBV5-1	TRBJ1-1	.	.	TGCGCCAGCAGCTTTGCGGCGGGGAACACTGAAGCTTTCTTT	CASSFAAGNTEAFF
TRBV20-1	TRBJ2-7	.	many	TGCAGTGCTCAGACCGAGCAGGGGGGGCTTTACGAGCAGTACTTC	CSAQTEQGGLYEQYF
TRBV28	TRBJ2-3	.	.	TGTGCCAGCAGTTCCCCCCCAGGGGTTATCACAGATACGCAGTATTTT	CASSSPPGVITDTQYF
TRBV19	TRBJ1-2	.	medium-sized	TGTGCCAGTAGTATCTTGGGGGAATACGGCTACACCTTC	CASSILGEYGYTF
TRBV5-5	TRBJ1-2	.	medium-sized	TGTGCCAGCAGCCGCACAGGAGGGGCGGATGGCTACACCTTC	CASSRTGGADGYTF
TRBV12-3/TRBV12-4	TRBJ1-4	.	medium-sized	TGTGCCAGCAGTTTATTGGGTGAAAAACTGTTTTTT	CASSLLGEKLFF
TRBV29-1	TRBJ2-4	.	medium-sized	TGCAGCGTTGCCCGCGAAAACATTCAGTACTTC	CSVARENIQYF
TRBV5-6	TRBJ2-7	.	medium-sized	TGTGCCAGCAGCTTGTCGGGGGCAGGGCCCCCCTACGAGCAGTACTTC	CASSLSGAGPPYEQYF
TRBV12-3/TRBV12-4	TRBJ2-3	.	many	TGTGCCAGCAGTTTAGTGAAGGGCGGGAGCACAGATACGCAGTATTTT	CASSLVKGGSTDTQYF
TRBV12-2	TRBJ2-6	.	medium-sized	TGTGCAAGTCGCTTACCCCTCGACTGTCGCTCTGGGGCCAACGTCCTGACTTTC	CASRLPLDCRSGANVLTF
TRBV27	TRBJ2-1	TRBD1	few	TGTGCCAGCAGTCCTAGACAGGGGGCCTACAATGAGCAGTTCTTC	CASSPRQGAYNEQFF
TRBV28	TRBJ2-3	.	medium-sized	TGTGCCAGCAGTTTCTCACTCCCTAGCACAGATACGCAGTATTTT	CASSFSLPSTDTQYF
TRBV5-1	TRBJ2-5	TRBD1	medium-sized	TGCGCCAGCAGCCCACCCGGGACAGGGCAAGAGACCCAGTACTTC	CASSPPGTGQETQYF